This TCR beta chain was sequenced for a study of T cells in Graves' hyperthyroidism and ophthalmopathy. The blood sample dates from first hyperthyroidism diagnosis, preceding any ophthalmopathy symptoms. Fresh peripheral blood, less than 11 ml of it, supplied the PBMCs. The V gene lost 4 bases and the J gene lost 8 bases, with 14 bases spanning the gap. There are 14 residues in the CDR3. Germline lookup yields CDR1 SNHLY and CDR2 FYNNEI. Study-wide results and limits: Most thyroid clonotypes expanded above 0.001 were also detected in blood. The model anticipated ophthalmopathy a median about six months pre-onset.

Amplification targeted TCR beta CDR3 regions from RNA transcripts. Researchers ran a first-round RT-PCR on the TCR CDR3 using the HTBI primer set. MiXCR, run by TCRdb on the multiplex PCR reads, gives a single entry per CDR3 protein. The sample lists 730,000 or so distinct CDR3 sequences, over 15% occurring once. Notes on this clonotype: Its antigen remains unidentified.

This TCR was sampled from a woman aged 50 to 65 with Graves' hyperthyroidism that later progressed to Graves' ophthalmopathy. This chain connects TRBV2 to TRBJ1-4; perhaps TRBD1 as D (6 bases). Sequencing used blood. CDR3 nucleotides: TGTGCCAGCAGTGGGATAGGGGGTAGGGAAAAACTGTTTTTT. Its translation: CASSGIGGREKLFF. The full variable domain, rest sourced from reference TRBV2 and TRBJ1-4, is EPEVTQTPSHQVTQMGQEVILRCVPISNHLYFYWYRQILGQKVEFLVSFYNNEISEKSEIFDDQFSVERPDGSNFTLKIRSTKLEDSAMYFCASSGIGGREKLFFGSGTQLSVL.